Following are 10 T cell receptor beta chains from one sample sequenced in a study of blood T cell repertoires in COVID-19. Generated by immunoSEQ multiplex PCR, the TCRdb table keeps only in-frame clones and is missing some. The data show 250,000 to 350,000 clones, approximately 85% seen once. Sequenced material: peripheral blood. These receptors originate from a human donor with COVID-19, enrolled during active disease. The donor label of this sample is uncertain.

The V and J genes are TRBV7-8 and TRBJ2-2, with D unclear. The V end was cut by 2 bases, the J end by 3 bases, with 4 bases between. The length of the CDR3 is 13 residues. The germline V gene has CDR1 SGHVS and CDR2 FQNEAQ. Here the CDR3 DNA reads TGTGCCAGCAGCTTAAGCGACACCGGGGAGCTGTTTTTT. Its translation is CASSLSDTGELFF.

This clone was seen a handful of times. The chain joins TRBV7-8 to TRBJ2-1, with 10 positions matching TRBD2. CDR1 and CDR2 from the germline V gene are SGHVS and FQNEAQ. The CDR3 has 15 amino acids. CDR3: CVGGLSGRNYNEQFF. As DNA, the CDR3 is TGTGTGGGGGGGCTTAGCGGGAGGAACTACAATGAGCAGTTCTTC.

This sequence joins TRBV28 and TRBJ1-5; 8 nucleotides match TRBD1. Germline V lookup: CDR1 MDHEN, CDR2 SYDVKM. J gave up 6 bases and V 6 bases, and 10 bases lay outside the gene matches. This CDR3 has 15 amino acids. This CDR3 reads CASRDQGAKTQPQHF. The CDR3 bases are TGTGCCAGCAGGGACCAGGGGGCAAAGACTCAGCCCCAGCATTTT.

The V and J genes are TRBV6-5 and TRBJ1-5; D is undetermined. The CDR3 loop spans 14 amino acids. Germline V lookup: CDR1 MNHEY, CDR2 SVGAGI. Trimming removed 11 bases from V and 0 bases from J, with 14 bases in between. The CDR3 nucleotides are TGTGCCGGTCACGAGGATTATAGCAATCAGCCCCAGCATTTT. Its protein product is CAGHEDYSNQPQHF.

V and J are TRBV7-8 and TRBJ1-4; 8 bases map to TRBD1. The CDR3 sequence is 15 residues long. CDR1 and CDR2 (germline): SGHVS, FQNEAQ. After removal of 5 bases from V and 8 bases from J, the junction contained 10 bases not matched to a gene. CDR3 in DNA: TGTGCCAGCAGCCACGACAGGGGAGCGGAAGAAAAACTGTTTTTT. The encoded protein is CASSHDRGAEEKLFF.

The chain carries TRBV7-8 and TRBJ1-2, with 7 bases that match TRBD1. With V trimmed by 5 bases and J by 4 bases, 16 bases remained unmatched. The germline V gene encodes CDR1 SGHVS and CDR2 FQNEAQ. There are 17 residues in the CDR3. The CDR3 sequence is CASSPRGQASGIYGYTF. The CDR3 DNA follows: TGTGCCAGCAGCCCTAGGGGGCAGGCAAGTGGGATCTATGGCTACACCTTC.

The chain joins TRBV18 to TRBJ1-5; 12 bases align to TRBD1. The CDR3 totals 19 residues. Germline V CDR1 and CDR2: KGHSH, LQKENI. V gave up 5 bases and J gave up 1 base; unmatched junction bases: 12. CDR3 sequence reads: CASSSFGTGGERSNQPQHF. The CDR3 DNA reads TGTGCCAGCTCAAGTTTTGGGACAGGGGGCGAAAGGAGCAATCAGCCCCAGCATTTT. The whole variable domain, filled in from reference TRBV18 and TRBJ1-5, reads NAGVMQNPRHLVRRRGQEARLRCSPMKGHSHVYWYRQLPEEGLKFMVYLQKENIIDESGMPKERFSAEFPKEGPSILRIQQVVRGDSAAYFCASSSFGTGGERSNQPQHFGDGTRLSIL.

The rearrangement links TRBV21-1 to TRBJ2-2; the table's D call, TRBD1, has no DNA check behind it. TRBV21-1 is a pseudogene segment. The CDR3 has 17 residues. This CDR3 is CASSKGRDTRATGELFF. In nucleotides, the CDR3 is TGTGCCAGCAGCAAGGGCCGGGACACGAGAGCCACCGGGGAGCTGTTTTTT.

The chain carries TRBV6-5 and TRBJ1-6; the D is unclear. This CDR3 is 13 amino acids long. The germline V gene encodes CDR1 MNHEY and CDR2 SVGAGI. V was shortened by 8 bases and J by 7 bases, with 12 bases between the two germline ends. CDR3 region: CASGSVANSPLHF. The CDR3 bases are TGTGCCAGCGGCTCAGTAGCCAATTCACCCCTCCACTTT.

The chain uses TRBV9 and TRBJ2-3; tentative D call: TRBD1 (6 bases). The germline gives CDR1 SGDLS, CDR2 YYNGEE. V dropped 0 bases and J dropped 0 bases, with 8 bases sitting between them. The CDR3 extends over 15 amino acids. As DNA, the CDR3 is TGTGCCAGCAGCGTAGGAGGACAGAGCACAGATACGCAGTATTTT. Its protein product is CASSVGGQSTDTQYF.